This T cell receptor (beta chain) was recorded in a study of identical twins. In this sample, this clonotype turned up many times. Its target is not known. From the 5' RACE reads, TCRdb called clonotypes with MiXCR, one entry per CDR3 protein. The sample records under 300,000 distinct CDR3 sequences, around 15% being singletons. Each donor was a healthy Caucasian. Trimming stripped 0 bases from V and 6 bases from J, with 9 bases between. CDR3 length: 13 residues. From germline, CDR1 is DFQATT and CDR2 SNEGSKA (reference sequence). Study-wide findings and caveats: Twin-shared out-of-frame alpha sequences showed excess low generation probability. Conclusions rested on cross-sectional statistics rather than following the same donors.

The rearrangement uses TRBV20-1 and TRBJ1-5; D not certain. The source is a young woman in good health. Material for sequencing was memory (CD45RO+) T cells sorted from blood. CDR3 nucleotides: TGCAGTGCTAGAGATTTTGTGGGTCAGCCCCAGCATTTT. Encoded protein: CSARDFVGQPQHF.